The source of this TCR beta chain is a study of technical replicates of blood from a few donors. Assay: immunoSEQ multiplex PCR; the TCRdb copy retains only in-frame clones and omits some. The data show roughly 60,000 clones, around 88% seen once. The CDR3 totals 15 residues. Germline loops: CDR1 SGHRS, CDR2 YFSETQ. Sample: PBMCs. This sequence was found in a human donor in good health. Some clones in this sample may be carry-over from other donors' samples. The chain has TRBV5-1 and TRBJ2-5, with unresolved D. Judging by the DNA end, TRBJ2-7 fits better; the J call may be wrong. In DNA, the CDR3 is TGCGCCAGCAGTTCCCGGCAGGCCCCCTCCTACGAGCAGTACTTC. It encodes CASSSRQAPSYEQYF.